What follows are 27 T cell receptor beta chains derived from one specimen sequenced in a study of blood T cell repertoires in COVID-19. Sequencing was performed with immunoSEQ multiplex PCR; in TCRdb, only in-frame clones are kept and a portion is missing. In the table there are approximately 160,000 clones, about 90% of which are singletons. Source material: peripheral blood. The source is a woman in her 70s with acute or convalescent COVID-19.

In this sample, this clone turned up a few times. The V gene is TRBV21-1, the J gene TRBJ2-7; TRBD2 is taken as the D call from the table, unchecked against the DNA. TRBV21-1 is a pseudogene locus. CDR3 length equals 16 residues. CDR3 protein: CASSKGADRGPYEQYF. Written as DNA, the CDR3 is TGTGCCAGCAGCAAAGGGGCGGACCGAGGGCCCTACGAGCAGTACTTC.

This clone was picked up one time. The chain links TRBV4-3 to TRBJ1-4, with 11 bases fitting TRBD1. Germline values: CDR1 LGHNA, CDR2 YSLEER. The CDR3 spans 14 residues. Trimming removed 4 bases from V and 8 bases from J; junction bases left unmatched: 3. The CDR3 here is CASSRTGGDEKLFF. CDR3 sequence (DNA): TGCGCCAGCAGCCGGACAGGGGGCGACGAAAAACTGTTTTTT.

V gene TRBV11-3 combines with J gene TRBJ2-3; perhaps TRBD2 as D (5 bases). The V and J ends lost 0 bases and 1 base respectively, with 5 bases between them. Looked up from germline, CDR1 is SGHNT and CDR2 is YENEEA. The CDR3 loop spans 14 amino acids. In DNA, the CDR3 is TGTGCCAGCAGCTTAGACGGGGGCACAGATACGCAGTATTTT. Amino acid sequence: CASSLDGGTDTQYF.

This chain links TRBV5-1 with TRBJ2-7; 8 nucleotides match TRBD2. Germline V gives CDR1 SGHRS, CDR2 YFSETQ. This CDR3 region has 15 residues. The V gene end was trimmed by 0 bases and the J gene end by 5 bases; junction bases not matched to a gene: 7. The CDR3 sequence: CASSLGGTRRHEQYF. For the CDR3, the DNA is TGCGCCAGCAGCTTGGGTGGGACTAGGAGGCACGAGCAGTACTTC.

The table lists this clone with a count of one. CDR3 nucleotide sequence: TGTGCCAGCAGTTACCTGGGGGCGGATGGCTACACCTTC. This codes for CASSYLGADGYTF. The chain links TRBV6-5 to TRBJ1-2; maybe TRBD1 (6 bases). The CDR3 is made up of 13 amino acids. The germline V gene has CDR1 MNHEY and CDR2 SVGAGI. The ends were cut back, 2 bases at V and 6 bases at J, with 10 bases in the middle.

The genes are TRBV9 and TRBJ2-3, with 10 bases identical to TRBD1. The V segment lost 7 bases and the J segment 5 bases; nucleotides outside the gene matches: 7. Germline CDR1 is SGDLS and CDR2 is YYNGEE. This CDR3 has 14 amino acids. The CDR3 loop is CASSRQGARDTQYF. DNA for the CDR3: TGTGCCAGCTCCAGACAGGGGGCGCGAGATACGCAGTATTTT. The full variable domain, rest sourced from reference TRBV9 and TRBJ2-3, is DSGVTQTPKHLITATGQRVTLRCSPRSGDLSVYWYQQSLDQGLQFLIQYYNGEERAKGNILERFSAQQFPDLHSELNLSSLELGDSALYFCASSRQGARDTQYFGPGTRLTVL.

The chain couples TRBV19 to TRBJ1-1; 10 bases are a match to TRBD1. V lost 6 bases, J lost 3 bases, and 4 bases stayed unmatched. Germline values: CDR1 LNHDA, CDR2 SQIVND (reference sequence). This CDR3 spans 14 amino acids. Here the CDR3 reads CASRRTGGDTEAFF. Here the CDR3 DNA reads TGTGCCAGTAGGAGGACAGGGGGGGACACTGAAGCTTTCTTT.

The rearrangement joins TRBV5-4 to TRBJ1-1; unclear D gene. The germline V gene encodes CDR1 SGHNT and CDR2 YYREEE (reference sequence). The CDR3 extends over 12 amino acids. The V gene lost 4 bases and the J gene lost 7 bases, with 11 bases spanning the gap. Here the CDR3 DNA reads TGTGCCAGCAGCCGGGTTCGAGGTGAAGCTTTCTTT. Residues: CASSRVRGEAFF.

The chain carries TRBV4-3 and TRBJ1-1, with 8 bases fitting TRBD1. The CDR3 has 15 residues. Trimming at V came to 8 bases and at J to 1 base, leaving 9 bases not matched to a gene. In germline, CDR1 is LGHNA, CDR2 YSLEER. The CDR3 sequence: CASSRAGGRNTEAFF. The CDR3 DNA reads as TGCGCCAGCTCACGGGCAGGGGGCCGGAACACTGAAGCTTTCTTT.

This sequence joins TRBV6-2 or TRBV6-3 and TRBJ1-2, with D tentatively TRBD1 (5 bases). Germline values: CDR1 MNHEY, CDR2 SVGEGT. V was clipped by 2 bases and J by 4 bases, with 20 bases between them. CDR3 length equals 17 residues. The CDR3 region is CASSYVAWKGFAYGYTF. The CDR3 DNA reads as TGTGCCAGCAGTTACGTTGCCTGGAAGGGGTTCGCCTATGGCTACACCTTC.

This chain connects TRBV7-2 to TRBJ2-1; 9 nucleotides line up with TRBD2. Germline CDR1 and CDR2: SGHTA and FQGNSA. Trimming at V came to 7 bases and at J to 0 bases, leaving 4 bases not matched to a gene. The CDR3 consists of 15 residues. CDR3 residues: CASTYSGSSYNEQFF. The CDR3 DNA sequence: TGTGCCAGCACCTATAGCGGGAGCTCCTACAATGAGCAGTTCTTC.

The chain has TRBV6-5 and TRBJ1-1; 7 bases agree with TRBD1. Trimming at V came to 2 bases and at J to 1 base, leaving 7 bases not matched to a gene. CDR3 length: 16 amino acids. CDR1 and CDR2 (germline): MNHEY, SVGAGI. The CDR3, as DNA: TGTGCCAGCAGTTACAGGGTGGGACAGACGAACACTGAAGCTTTCTTT. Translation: CASSYRVGQTNTEAFF.

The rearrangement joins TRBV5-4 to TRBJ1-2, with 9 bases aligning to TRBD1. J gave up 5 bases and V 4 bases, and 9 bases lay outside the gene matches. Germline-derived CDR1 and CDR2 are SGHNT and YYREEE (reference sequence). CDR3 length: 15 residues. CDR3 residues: CASSTTGGGWYGYTF. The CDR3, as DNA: TGTGCCAGCAGCACGACAGGGGGAGGGTGGTATGGCTACACCTTC. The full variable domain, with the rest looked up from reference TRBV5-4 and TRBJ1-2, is ETGVTQSPTHLIKTRGQQVTLRCSSQSGHNTVSWYQQALGQGPQFIFQYYREEENGRGNFPPRFSGLQFPNYSSELNVNALELDDSALYLCASSTTGGGWYGYTFGSGTRLTVV.

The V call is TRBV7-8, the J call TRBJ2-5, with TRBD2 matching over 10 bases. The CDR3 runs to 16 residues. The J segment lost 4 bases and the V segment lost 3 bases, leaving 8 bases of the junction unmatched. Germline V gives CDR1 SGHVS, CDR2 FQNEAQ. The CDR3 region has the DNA TGTGCCAGCAGCTTCGAGCTAGCGGGGGCCGGAGAGACCCAGTACTTC. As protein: CASSFELAGAGETQYF.

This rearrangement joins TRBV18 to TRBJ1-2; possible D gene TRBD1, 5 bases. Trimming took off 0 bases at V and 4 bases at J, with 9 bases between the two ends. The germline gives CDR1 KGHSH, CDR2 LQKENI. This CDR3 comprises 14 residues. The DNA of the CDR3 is TGTGCCAGCTCACCACCCGGGGGAGTCTATGGCTACACCTTC. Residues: CASSPPGGVYGYTF.

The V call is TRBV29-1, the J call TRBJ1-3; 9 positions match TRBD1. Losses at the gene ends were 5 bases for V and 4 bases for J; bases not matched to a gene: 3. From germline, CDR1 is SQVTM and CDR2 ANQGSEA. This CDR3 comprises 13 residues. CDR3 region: CSVHRGPGNTIYF. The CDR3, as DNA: TGCAGCGTTCACAGGGGGCCCGGAAACACCATATATTTT.

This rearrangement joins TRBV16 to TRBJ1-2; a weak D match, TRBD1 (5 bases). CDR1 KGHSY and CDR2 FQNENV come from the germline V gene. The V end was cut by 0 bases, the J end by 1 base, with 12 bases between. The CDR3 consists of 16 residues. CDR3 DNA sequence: TGTGCCAGCAGCCAATCGGCGGGGACGGGTAACTATGGCTACACCTTC. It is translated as CASSQSAGTGNYGYTF.

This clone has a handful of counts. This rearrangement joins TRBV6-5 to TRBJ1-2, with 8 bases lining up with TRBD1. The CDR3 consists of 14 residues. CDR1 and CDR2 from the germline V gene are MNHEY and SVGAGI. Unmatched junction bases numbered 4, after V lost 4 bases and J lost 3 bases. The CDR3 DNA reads TGTGCCAGCAGTTTTTACAGGGGGGACTATGGCTACACCTTC. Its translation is CASSFYRGDYGYTF.

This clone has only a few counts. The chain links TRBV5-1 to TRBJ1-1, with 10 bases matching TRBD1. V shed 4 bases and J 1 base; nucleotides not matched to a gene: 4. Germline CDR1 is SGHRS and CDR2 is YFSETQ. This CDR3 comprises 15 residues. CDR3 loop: CASSPGTGANTEAFF. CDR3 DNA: TGCGCCAGCAGCCCCGGGACAGGGGCGAACACTGAAGCTTTCTTT.

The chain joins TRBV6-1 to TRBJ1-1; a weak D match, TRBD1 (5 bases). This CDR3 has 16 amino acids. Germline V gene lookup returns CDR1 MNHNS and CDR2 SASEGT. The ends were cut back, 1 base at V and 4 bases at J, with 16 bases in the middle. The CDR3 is CASSEGVMRGITEAFF. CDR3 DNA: TGTGCCAGCAGTGAAGGTGTAATGCGGGGGATCACTGAAGCTTTCTTT.

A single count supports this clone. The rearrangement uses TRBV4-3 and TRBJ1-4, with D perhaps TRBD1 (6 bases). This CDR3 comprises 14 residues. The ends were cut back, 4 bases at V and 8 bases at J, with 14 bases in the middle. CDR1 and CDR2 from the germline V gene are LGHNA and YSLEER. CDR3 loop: CASSPSDRNEKLFF. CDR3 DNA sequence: TGCGCCAGCAGCCCCTCCGACAGGAACGAAAAACTGTTTTTT.

The CDR3 DNA follows: TGTGCCAGCAGCGTAGGGTCTGCGGGAACTCCCTCCTACAATGAGCAGTTCTTC. Translated, it gives CASSVGSAGTPSYNEQFF. The chain is built from TRBV9 and TRBJ2-1; D is possibly TRBD2 (6 bases). The CDR3 totals 18 residues. Germline lookup yields CDR1 SGDLS and CDR2 YYNGEE. The V end lost 0 bases, the J end lost 0 bases, and 16 bases lay between the germline ends. The whole variable domain, filled in from reference TRBV9 and TRBJ2-1, reads DSGVTQTPKHLITATGQRVTLRCSPRSGDLSVYWYQQSLDQGLQFLIQYYNGEERAKGNILERFSAQQFPDLHSELNLSSLELGDSALYFCASSVGSAGTPSYNEQFFGPGTRLTVL.

CDR3 amino acids: CAWARVGQNNSPLHF. The CDR3, as DNA: TGTGCCTGGGCCAGGGTGGGACAGAATAATTCACCCCTCCACTTT. The chain has TRBV30 and TRBJ1-6; 7 bases are a match to TRBD1. The CDR3 spans 15 residues. Germline V gene lookup returns CDR1 GTSNPN and CDR2 SVGIG (reference sequence). The ends lost 5 bases at V and 5 bases at J; junction bases unmatched: 9.

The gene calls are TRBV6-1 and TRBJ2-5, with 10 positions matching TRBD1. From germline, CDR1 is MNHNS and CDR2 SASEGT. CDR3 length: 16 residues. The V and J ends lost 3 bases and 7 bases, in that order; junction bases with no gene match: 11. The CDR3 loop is CASSDYGTGVRGTQYF. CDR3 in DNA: TGTGCCAGCAGTGACTACGGGACAGGGGTCAGGGGGACCCAGTACTTC.

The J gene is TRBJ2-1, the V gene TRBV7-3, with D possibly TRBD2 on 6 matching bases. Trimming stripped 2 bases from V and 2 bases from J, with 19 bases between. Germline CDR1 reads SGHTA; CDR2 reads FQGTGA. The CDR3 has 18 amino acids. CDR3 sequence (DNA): TGTGCCAGCAGCTTAGCCCCTGCGGCGGGAACTACCTACAATGAGCAGTTCTTC. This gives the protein CASSLAPAAGTTYNEQFF.

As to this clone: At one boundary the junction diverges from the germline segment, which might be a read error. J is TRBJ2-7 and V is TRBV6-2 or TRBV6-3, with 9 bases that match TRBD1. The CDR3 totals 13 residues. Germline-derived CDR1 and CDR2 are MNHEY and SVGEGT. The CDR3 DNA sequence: TGTGCCAGCAATTACAGGGGGCACTACGAGCAGTACTTC. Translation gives CASNYRGHYEQYF.

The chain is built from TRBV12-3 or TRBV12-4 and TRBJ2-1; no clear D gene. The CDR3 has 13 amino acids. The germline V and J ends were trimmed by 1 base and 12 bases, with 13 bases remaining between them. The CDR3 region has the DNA TGTGCCAGCAGTTTAGAATTCAGAATCAGGCAGTTCTTC. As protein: CASSLEFRIRQFF.